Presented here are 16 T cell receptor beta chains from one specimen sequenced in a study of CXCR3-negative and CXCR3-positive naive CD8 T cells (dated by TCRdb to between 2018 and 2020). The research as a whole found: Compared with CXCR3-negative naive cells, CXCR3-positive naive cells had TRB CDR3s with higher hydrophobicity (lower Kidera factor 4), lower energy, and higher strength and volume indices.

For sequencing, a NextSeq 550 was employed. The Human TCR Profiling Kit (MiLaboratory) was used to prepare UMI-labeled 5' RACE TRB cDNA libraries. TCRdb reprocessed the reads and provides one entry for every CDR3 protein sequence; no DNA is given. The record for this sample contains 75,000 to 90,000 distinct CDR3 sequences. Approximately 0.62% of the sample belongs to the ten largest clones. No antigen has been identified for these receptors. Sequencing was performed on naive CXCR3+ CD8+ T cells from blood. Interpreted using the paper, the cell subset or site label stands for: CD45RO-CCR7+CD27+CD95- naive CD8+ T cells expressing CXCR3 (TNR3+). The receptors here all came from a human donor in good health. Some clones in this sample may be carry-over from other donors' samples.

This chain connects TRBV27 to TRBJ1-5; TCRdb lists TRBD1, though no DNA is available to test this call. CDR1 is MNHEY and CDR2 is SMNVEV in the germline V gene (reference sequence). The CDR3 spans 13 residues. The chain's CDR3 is CASSPDGNQPQHF.

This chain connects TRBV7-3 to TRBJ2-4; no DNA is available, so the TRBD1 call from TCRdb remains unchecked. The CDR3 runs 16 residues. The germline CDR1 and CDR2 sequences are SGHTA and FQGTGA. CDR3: CASSLGGLLSYFIQYF.

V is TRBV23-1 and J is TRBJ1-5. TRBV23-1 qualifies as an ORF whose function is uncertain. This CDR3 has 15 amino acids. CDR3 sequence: CASSQAGRGNQPQHF.

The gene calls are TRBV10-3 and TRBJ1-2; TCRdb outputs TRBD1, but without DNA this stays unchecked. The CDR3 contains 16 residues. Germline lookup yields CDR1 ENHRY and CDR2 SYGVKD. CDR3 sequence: CAISDSGGAWAYGYTF.

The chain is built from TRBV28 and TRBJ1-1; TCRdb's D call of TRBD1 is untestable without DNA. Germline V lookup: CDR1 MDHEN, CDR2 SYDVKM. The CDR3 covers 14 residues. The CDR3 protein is CASSPRTENTEAFF.

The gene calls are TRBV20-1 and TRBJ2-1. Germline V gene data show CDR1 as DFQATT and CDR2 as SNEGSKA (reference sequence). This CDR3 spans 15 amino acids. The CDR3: CSAIGERVSYNEQFF.

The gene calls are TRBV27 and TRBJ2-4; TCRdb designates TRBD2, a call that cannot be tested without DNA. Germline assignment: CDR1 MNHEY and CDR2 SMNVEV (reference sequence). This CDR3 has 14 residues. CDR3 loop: CASSFLDSGGIQYF.

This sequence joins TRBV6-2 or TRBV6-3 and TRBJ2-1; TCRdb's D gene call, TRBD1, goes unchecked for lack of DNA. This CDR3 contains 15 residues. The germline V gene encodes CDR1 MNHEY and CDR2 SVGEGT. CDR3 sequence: CASSPDIEVYNEQFF.

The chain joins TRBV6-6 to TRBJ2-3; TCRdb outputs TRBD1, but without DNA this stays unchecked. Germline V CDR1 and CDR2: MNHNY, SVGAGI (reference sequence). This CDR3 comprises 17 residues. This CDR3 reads CASSTLHAQGRTDTQYF.

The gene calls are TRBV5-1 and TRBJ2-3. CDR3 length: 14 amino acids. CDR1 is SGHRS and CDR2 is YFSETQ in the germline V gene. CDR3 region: CASSYETSTDTQYF.

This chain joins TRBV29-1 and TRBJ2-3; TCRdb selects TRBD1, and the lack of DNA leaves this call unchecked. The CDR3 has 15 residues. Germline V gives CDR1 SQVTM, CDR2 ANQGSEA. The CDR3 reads CSVTGGTENTDTQYF.

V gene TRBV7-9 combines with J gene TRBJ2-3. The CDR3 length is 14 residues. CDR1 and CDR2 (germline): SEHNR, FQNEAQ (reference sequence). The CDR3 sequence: CASSSDIKTDTQYF.

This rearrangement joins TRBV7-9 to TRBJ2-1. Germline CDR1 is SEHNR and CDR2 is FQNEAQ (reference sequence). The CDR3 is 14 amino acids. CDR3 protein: CASSLTDSYNEQFF.

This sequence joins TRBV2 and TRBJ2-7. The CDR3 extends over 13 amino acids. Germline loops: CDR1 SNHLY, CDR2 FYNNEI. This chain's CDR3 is CASSKGAAYEQYF.

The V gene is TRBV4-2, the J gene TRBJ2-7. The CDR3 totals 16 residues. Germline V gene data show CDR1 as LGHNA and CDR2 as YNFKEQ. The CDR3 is CASSQALYPTNYEQYF.

The CDR3 region is CASSDSGTANEQFF. The chain combines TRBV6-4 with TRBJ2-1; lacking DNA, the TRBD1 call made by TCRdb goes unchecked. CDR1 is MRHNA and CDR2 is SNTAGT in the germline V gene. This CDR3 spans 14 amino acids.